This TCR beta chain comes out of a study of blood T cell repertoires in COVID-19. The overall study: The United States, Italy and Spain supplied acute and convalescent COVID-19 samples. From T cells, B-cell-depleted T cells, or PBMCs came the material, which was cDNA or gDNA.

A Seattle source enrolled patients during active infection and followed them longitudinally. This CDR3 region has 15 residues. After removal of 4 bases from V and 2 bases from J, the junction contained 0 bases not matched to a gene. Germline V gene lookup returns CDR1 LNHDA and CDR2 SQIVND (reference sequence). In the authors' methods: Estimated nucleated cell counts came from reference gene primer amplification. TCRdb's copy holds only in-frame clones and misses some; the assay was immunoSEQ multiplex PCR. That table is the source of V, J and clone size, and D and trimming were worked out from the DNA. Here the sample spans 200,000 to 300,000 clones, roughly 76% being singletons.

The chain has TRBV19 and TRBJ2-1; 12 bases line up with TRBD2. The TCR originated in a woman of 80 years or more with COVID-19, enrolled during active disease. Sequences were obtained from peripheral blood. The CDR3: CASSRTSGTYNEQFF. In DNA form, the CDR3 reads TGTGCCAGTAGTAGGACTAGCGGGACCTACAATGAGCAGTTCTTC.